Listed below are T cell receptor beta chains from one sample, sequenced in a study of T cell changes during pregnancy in multiple sclerosis. Sequencing was performed with immunoSEQ multiplex PCR; in TCRdb, only in-frame clones are kept and a portion is missing. The data contain just under 50,000 clones, roughly 95% of them seen just once; the ten biggest clones take up roughly 0.34%. The sequencing used CD4+ T cells from peripheral blood mononuclear cells, collected in the third trimester of pregnancy. The receptors derive from a female donor with multiple sclerosis, enrolled in a pregnancy study. The CDR3 runs from the conserved cysteine through the conserved F or W. Part of the rows lack a size; the others show once, few, many or a class for expanded clones.

. | TRBV7-3 | CASSLTGVETQYF
. | TRBV6-5 | CASSYSRSGAVTQYF
. | TRBV14 | CASSQPGGRFREQYF
. | TRBV6-5 | CASSLDRDYGYTF
. | TRBV2 | CARGGARNTGELFF
. | TRBV29-1 | CSVARQGYEQYF
. | TRBV5-1 | CASSRLAGVTGNEQYF
few | TRBV18 | CASSPSSGGTDTQYF
. | TRBV9 | CASSVGQRAASYEQYF
. | TRBV5-4 | CASSFSGGAGETQYF
. | TRBV5-1 | CASRQTTDTEAFF
. | TRBV4-1 | CASSQDQRGGGNEQFF
. | TRBV7-2 | CASSPGQGAGYTF
. | TRBV5-1 | CASRTPPDTQYF
. | TRBV27 | CASRGTGKGDGYTF
. | TRBV5-1 | CASSSTSGSVRETQYF
. | TRBV5-4 | CASSLRGSVNEQYF
. | TRBV4-1 | CASSQTIEASGSHEQYF
. | TRBV27 | CASSRGTSSYEQYF
few | TRBV7-2 | CASSLAPGRNEQFF
. | TRBV9 | CASSALDTNSYGYTF
. | TRBV5-1 | CASSPRTGKNTEAFF
once | TRBV5-4 | CASSATGTSTDTQYF
. | TRBV7-6 | CASSFLPAGDEFF
. | TRBV5-1 | CASSLDGTGSSYEQYF
. | TRBV23-1 | CASSQGQGPYNEQFF
. | TRBV28 | CASSLETSGSYEQYF
. | TRBV28 | CASRPSESQPQHF
. | TRBV15 | CATSRDRDRSPYEQYF
. | TRBV11-3 | CASSLDLAGEGYNEQFF
. | TRBV18 | CASSPLQENYGYTF
few | TRBV25-1 | CASRDSPNTGELFF
. | TRBV4-3 | CASSQDPGQPSSGNTIYF
. | TRBV6-6 | CASRDLQGREGSPLHF
. | TRBV10-3 | CAISSDRGNQPQHF
. | TRBV28 | CASSTLREQFF
. | TRBV5-1 | CASSLATASMADTQYF
. | TRBV5-6 | CASSPGLAVRKETQYF
. | TRBV5-1 | CASSSGLAGGETSTDTQYF
. | TRBV28 | CASSFQGARNQPQHF
. | TRBV5-1 | CASNPTSGNYNEQFF
. | TRBV5-1 | CASSIGSLFRGADGYTF
. | TRBV6-6 | CASSYSGAPIYEQYF
. | TRBV28 | CASTPSGRNTGELFF
. | TRBV19 | CASSYLGTSGSGNEQFF
once | TRBV18 | CASSPRQGDEQYF
. | TRBV30 | CAWTRGLAAYNEQFF
. | TRBV5-1 | CASSTGTSGVNEQFF
. | TRBV7-2 | CASSPRTPRLQYF
. | TRBV2 | CASSALIPGLAGVNQYF
once | TRBV19 | CASSIDQGTNGYTF
. | TRBV27 | CASSPPETSGSYEQYF
once | TRBV10-1 | CASSIQGKDSAETQYF
. | TRBV9 | CASSVAELSYEQYF
. | TRBV7-9 | CASSLGGGGQGAGEQFF
. | TRBV9 | CASSVDRTARTEAFF
. | TRBV7-2 | CASSLAPGGAPSGEQYF
. | TRBV6-5 | CASSPQQGPSYEQYF
. | TRBV9 | CASSVGQGASGNTIYF
. | TRBV7-8 | CASSLSGIKREPQHF